These 9 T cell receptor beta chains were sequenced from one sample in a study of blood T cell repertoires in COVID-19. Profiled with immunoSEQ multiplex PCR; TCRdb holds only in-frame clones, not every one. This sample yields some 81,000 clones, of which about 96% are seen a single time; around 4.7% belongs to the top ten. Sequenced: peripheral blood. All receptors derive from a human donor with active COVID-19. The donor label of this sample is uncertain.

The chain employs TRBV29-1 and TRBJ2-2, with 9 bases that match TRBD2. CDR1 and CDR2 (germline): SQVTM, ANQGSEA. This CDR3 comprises 17 residues. With 3 bases clipped from V and 6 bases from J, the junction kept 14 bases outside the gene matches. CDR3: CSVELARGGTDAGELFF. In DNA, the CDR3 is TGCAGCGTTGAGTTGGCGCGGGGGGGAACTGACGCCGGGGAGCTGTTTTTT.

The chain joins TRBV6-2 or TRBV6-3 to TRBJ2-1; 10 bases line up with TRBD2. CDR1 MNHEY and CDR2 SVGEGT come from the germline V gene. V gave up 5 bases and J gave up 2 bases; unmatched junction bases: 3. The CDR3 runs to 15 residues. The CDR3 reads CASSRSGGAYNEQFF. The CDR3 DNA follows: TGTGCCAGCAGTCGCAGCGGGGGGGCCTACAATGAGCAGTTCTTC.

This clone came up a few times. The rearrangement joins TRBV3-1 (or the pseudogene TRBV3-2) to TRBJ2-7, with 8 nucleotides matching TRBD2. CDR1 and CDR2 (germline): LGHDT, YNNKEL (reference sequence). V dropped 2 bases and J dropped 2; count of bases not matched to a gene: 5. The CDR3 runs to 15 residues. The CDR3: CASSQNAGGPYEQYF. The CDR3 bases are TGTGCCAGCAGCCAAAACGCGGGGGGCCCCTACGAGCAGTACTTC.

This chain connects TRBV27 to TRBJ2-1; 9 nucleotides agree with TRBD2. V shed 6 bases, J shed 2 bases, and the junction held 14 bases outside the gene matches. Per germline, CDR1 MNHEY and CDR2 SMNVEV (reference sequence). This CDR3 region has 18 residues. The CDR3 nucleotides are TGTGCCAGCAGCTCCGGGACTAGCAGGGCCCTAACCTACAATGAGCAGTTCTTC. It is translated as CASSSGTSRALTYNEQFF.

CDR3 sequence reads: CSVEGRRNTEAFF. The CDR3 region has the DNA TGCAGCGTTGAAGGGCGGAGGAACACTGAAGCTTTCTTT. The chain recombines TRBV29-1 with TRBJ1-1; the D is unclear. Trimming cost V 1 base and J 1 base, with 7 bases left between them. This CDR3 has 13 amino acids. Germline CDR1 and CDR2: SQVTM and ANQGSEA. Using reference TRBV29-1 and TRBJ1-1 for the parts outside the CDR3, the full variable domain is SAVISQKPSRDICQRGTSLTIQCQVDSQVTMMFWYRQQPGQSLTLIATANQGSEATYESGFVIDKFPISRPNLTFSTLTVSNMSPEDSSIYLCSVEGRRNTEAFFGQGTRLTVV.

This clone was counted once. The chain employs TRBV6-4 and TRBJ2-3; 8 nucleotides align to TRBD1. The germline CDR1 and CDR2 sequences are MRHNA and SNTAGT. Trimming took 3 bases from V and 4 from J; bases not matched to a gene: 9. CDR3 length equals 16 residues. The CDR3 DNA sequence: TGTGCCAGCAGTGAGGCAGGGGGCTTGAGGGCAGATACGCAGTATTTT. This sequence encodes CASSEAGGLRADTQYF.

V gene TRBV6-2 or TRBV6-3 combines with J gene TRBJ1-4; 8 nucleotides line up with TRBD1. The CDR3 spans 19 residues. V dropped 2 bases and J dropped 9; count of bases not matched to a gene: 20. CDR1 MNHEY and CDR2 SVGEGT come from the germline V gene. DNA for the CDR3: TGTGCCAGCAGTTACCCGAAGGGGCCGTCGACAGGGGCGGATCAAAAACTGTTTTTT. Protein product: CASSYPKGPSTGADQKLFF.

The V and J genes are TRBV21-1 and TRBJ1-1; the table's D call, TRBD1, has no DNA check behind it. TRBV21-1 is shown as a pseudogene. The CDR3 covers 18 residues. CDR3 in amino acids: CASSKVIKLGDGNTEAFF. The CDR3 DNA sequence: TGTGCCAGCAGCAAAGTGATCAAATTAGGGGATGGCAACACTGAAGCTTTCTTT.

The V and J genes are TRBV7-2 and TRBJ2-1; the match to TRBD2 covers 10 bases. Trimming took 1 base from V and 9 from J; bases not matched to a gene: 3. Germline V gene data show CDR1 as SGHTA and CDR2 as FQGNSA. The CDR3 contains 14 residues. The CDR3 spells CASSLGLAGAEQFF. The CDR3 nucleotides are TGTGCCAGCAGCTTAGGGCTAGCGGGAGCTGAGCAGTTCTTC.